Listed here are 12 T cell receptor beta chains from one sample, sequenced in a study of cytomegalovirus exposure and HLA in healthy donors. The PCR made use of 60 Vbeta and 13 Jbeta primers. Repertoires were generated with immunoSEQ multiplex PCR, while TCRdb's copy carries only in-frame clones and drops some. Of about 170,000 clones listed, under 85% were seen once; the top ten hold approximately 5.4%. The specimen was PBMCs. These receptors all stem from a woman aged 18-29 years in good health and CMV-seropositive.

This rearrangement joins TRBV5-5 to TRBJ2-7; D remains ambiguous. CDR3 length: 15 residues. The V gene lost 1 base and the J gene lost 2 bases, with 13 bases spanning the gap. Germline CDR1 reads SGHKS; CDR2 reads YYEKEE (reference sequence). CDR3 in amino acids: CASSLSVSPTYEQYF. CDR3 nucleotide sequence: TGTGCCAGCAGCTTGAGCGTCTCACCGACCTACGAGCAGTACTTC.

On this clone itself: A read error may account for a junction end that differs from germline. The DNA of the CDR3 is TGTGCCAGCAGCCAAAACCCCGGGACTCCCGTAAGCTTC. Protein product: CASSQNPGTPVSF. This chain uses TRBV4-2 with TRBJ2-7, with D perhaps TRBD2 (6 bases). This CDR3 region has 13 residues. Germline-derived CDR1 and CDR2 are LGHNA and YNFKEQ.

The rearrangement joins TRBV19 to TRBJ2-5; possibly TRBD2 for D (6 bases). The CDR3 is 15 amino acids. V dropped 6 bases and J dropped 2 bases, with 16 bases sitting between them. Germline CDR1 and CDR2: LNHDA and SQIVND (reference sequence). The CDR3 region has the DNA TGTGCCAGTAGCGAATACCGGGACTTACAAGAGACCCAGTACTTC. Translation gives CASSEYRDLQETQYF.

This clone was observed a few times. The chain combines TRBV2 with TRBJ2-1; 7 positions agree with TRBD1. The V and J ends lost 1 base and 3 bases, in that order; junction bases with no gene match: 6. The germline V gene encodes CDR1 SNHLY and CDR2 FYNNEI. CDR3 length: 16 residues. The CDR3 DNA sequence: TGTGCCAGCAGTGAAGAGGCTGCAGGGGGCTACAATGAGCAGTTCTTC. It is translated as CASSEEAAGGYNEQFF.

The chain has TRBV27 and TRBJ2-5; D perhaps matches TRBD2 (5 bases). V lost 3 bases, J lost 5 bases, and 13 bases lay in between. CDR1 MNHEY and CDR2 SMNVEV come from the germline V gene (reference sequence). CDR3 length equals 14 residues. This chain's CDR3 is CASSLRGSHETQYF. For the CDR3, the DNA is TGTGCCAGCAGTTTGCGAGGGAGCCACGAGACCCAGTACTTC.

V and J are TRBV7-3 and TRBJ2-7; 7 positions match TRBD1. V shed 3 bases, J shed 3 bases, and the junction held 8 bases outside the gene matches. CDR1 and CDR2 (germline): SGHTA, FQGTGA. CDR3 length: 15 amino acids. CDR3 DNA sequence: TGTGCCAGCAGCTTGTTGTCCAGGGGGAGCTACGAGCAGTACTTC. It yields the protein CASSLLSRGSYEQYF.

The chain links TRBV12-5 to TRBJ1-5, with a weak D call TRBD1 (5 bases). The germline V gene encodes CDR1 LGHNT and CDR2 FRNRAP. The CDR3 extends over 16 amino acids. V shed 3 bases and J shed 2 bases, with 14 bases lying between them. Here the CDR3 DNA reads TGTGCTAGTGGTTTCCCCCAGGGTGCGGGCAATCAGCCCCAGCATTTT. This gives the protein CASGFPQGAGNQPQHF.

This clone was observed once. The rearrangement links TRBV11-2 to TRBJ1-1; the match to TRBD1 covers 7 bases. Germline lookup yields CDR1 SGHAT and CDR2 FQNNGV. The CDR3 has 15 residues. V was clipped by 4 bases and J by 0 bases; unmatched bases: 5. Here the CDR3 reads CASSSGQLMNTEAFF. Written as DNA, the CDR3 is TGTGCCAGCAGCTCGGGACAGCTCATGAACACTGAAGCTTTCTTT. The full variable domain, with the rest looked up from reference TRBV11-2 and TRBJ1-1, is EAGVAQSPRYKIIEKRQSVAFWCNPISGHATLYWYQQILGQGPKLLIQFQNNGVVDDSQLPKDRFSAERLKGVDSTLKIQPAKLEDSAVYLCASSSGQLMNTEAFFGQGTRLTVV.

The chain combines TRBV30 with TRBJ1-3; TRBD1 is a possible D gene (5 bases). The V and J ends lost 5 bases and 2 bases respectively, with 13 bases between them. Germline V gene sequence: CDR1 GTSNPN, CDR2 SVGIG (reference sequence). The CDR3 has 14 amino acids. The CDR3, as DNA: TGTGCCTGGTTCGGGGGACGAGCTGGAAACACCATATATTTT. This encodes CAWFGGRAGNTIYF.

The chain uses TRBV4-1 and TRBJ2-1, with TRBD1 identical over 8 bases. V dropped 3 bases and J dropped 5; count of bases not matched to a gene: 27. The CDR3 loop spans 22 amino acids. CDR1 MGHRA and CDR2 YSYEKL come from the germline V gene. Here the CDR3 reads CASSQGQVVIDEGRNIHNEQFF. The CDR3 region has the DNA TGCGCCAGCAGCCAGGGACAGGTTGTAATAGATGAGGGTCGTAATATTCACAATGAGCAGTTCTTC.

The V call is TRBV7-2, the J call TRBJ2-3; weak D call: TRBD1 (6 bases). Trimming left V 4 bases short and J 4 bases short, with 12 bases between. This CDR3 is built from 14 residues. Germline V gene data show CDR1 as SGHTA and CDR2 as FQGNSA. The CDR3 sequence: CASSSNRVADTQYF. CDR3 sequence (DNA): TGTGCCAGCAGCTCAAACAGGGTAGCAGATACGCAGTATTTT.

The V and J genes are TRBV5-1 and TRBJ1-6; D gene unclear. The V end was cut by 0 bases, the J end by 0 bases, with 7 bases between. There are 16 residues in the CDR3. CDR1 and CDR2 from the germline V gene are SGHRS and YFSETQ. CDR3 sequence reads: CASSLDRVSYNSPLHF. The CDR3 DNA is TGCGCCAGCAGCTTGGATCGGGTCTCCTATAATTCACCCCTCCACTTT.